This T cell receptor beta chain was sequenced during a study of PD-1 blockade in classical Hodgkin lymphoma. Findings and caveats of the study: Reports described newly diagnosed patients as having lower baseline TCR diversity than healthy donors. Differences between repertoires have undefined causes, possibly disease activity or prior therapy. CD4+ TCR diversity, unlike CD8+, climbed significantly by C4D1.

About this clone itself: What it recognizes is unknown.

Time point denoted: cycle 4 day 1 (C4D1), after 5 to 7 weeks of nivolumab. After autologous stem cell transplantation all patients relapsed, and prior brentuximab vedotin exposure differed between cohorts. Clones were read by immunoSEQ multiplex PCR, and TCRdb kept only the in-frame ones, dropping some. Among approximately 96,000 clones listed, around 93% were seen once. The sequence was collected from a human donor with classical Hodgkin lymphoma. Sequenced material: peripheral blood mononuclear cells (PBMCs), taken before the fourth cycle of nivolumab.

The DNA of the CDR3 is TGTGCCAGCGCCCCCCAGGACCGGAACACCGGGGAGCTGTTTTTT. This sequence encodes CASAPQDRNTGELFF. The chain is built from TRBV6-5 and TRBJ2-2; D gene unclear. This CDR3 is built from 15 residues. Deletions cut 8 bases from V and 1 base from J, with 14 bases between. The germline CDR1 and CDR2 sequences are MNHEY and SVGAGI.